Here is one TCR beta chain with its context. What it binds is not known. The data derive from a study of T-cell reconstitution after alpha-beta-depleted transplantation in children. Broader study findings: After transplant, at about two months, alpha-beta T cells were reportedly derived from several hundred expanded graft clones.

This sample's TCRbeta library carried unique molecular identifier barcodes. Via MiXCR, TCRdb re-called the PCR reads, giving one row per CDR3 protein. The sample consists of around 700,000 distinct CDR3 sequences, about an eighth of them appearing once. The V segment lost 2 bases and the J segment 9 bases; nucleotides outside the gene matches: 13. CDR3 length: 16 amino acids. Germline V gene data show CDR1 as LNHNV and CDR2 as YYDKDF (reference sequence). The receptor was isolated from a girl aged 2-15 years with congenital amegakaryocytic thrombocytopenia, due to receive a stem cell transplant. V gene TRBV15 combines with J gene TRBJ2-1; 7 nucleotides align to TRBD2. The material was PBMCs, obtained before TCRalphabeta/CD19-depleted stem cell transplant. The CDR3 nucleotides are TGTGCCACCAGCAGAACGAGGACTAGGGGCCTAGTTGAGCAGTTCTTC. This encodes CATSRTRTRGLVEQFF. Combining the CDR3 with reference TRBV15 and TRBJ2-1 gives the whole variable domain DAMVIQNPRYQVTQFGKPVTLSCSQTLNHNVMYWYQQKSSQAPKLLFHYYDKDFNNEADTPDNFQSRRPNTSFCFLDIRSPGLGDTAMYLCATSRTRTRGLVEQFFGPGTRLTVL.